The clone carrying this TCR beta chain was detected many times. This CDR3 comprises 16 residues. Trimming pared 1 base from V and 2 bases from J, leaving 13 bases between. From germline, CDR1 is SEHNR and CDR2 FQNEAQ (reference sequence). Each CDR3 protein is one row after TCRdb ran MiXCR on the 5' RACE reads. This sample has some 7,500 distinct CDR3 sequences, with roughly 9.2% found just once. The data derive from a study of spatial heterogeneity in lung cancer. About the study: Each distinct TCR and UMI combination averaged more than ten appearances in raw reads.

Time point here: sample taken at primary tumor resection. Sequencing was performed on whole RNA extracted from tumor and nontumor lung tissue, or from frozen PBMC, and the material was left unsorted. This chain connects TRBV7-9 to TRBJ2-3; D call uncertain. This sequence originates from a male donor with early-stage non-small cell lung cancer. Specimen: PBMCs, collected at surgery. CDR3 DNA: TGTGCCAGCAGCTTAGGATCGACCTATTCCACAGATACGCAGTATTTT. Protein: CASSLGSTYSTDTQYF.